Shown below are 15 T cell receptor beta chains from a single sample sequenced in a study of blood T cells in healthy people across ages. A second PCR, run for roughly 7 to 11 cycles, used a sample-barcoded 5' primer plus a J-beta primer mix. TCRdb re-called the 5' RACE reads with MiXCR, one entry per CDR3 protein. Of hundreds of thousands of distinct CDR3 sequences in the sample, roughly 26% are singletons; the top ten hold roughly 17%. Specimen: blood. All receptors derive from a woman aged 80 or over in good health.

The rearrangement joins TRBV28 to TRBJ1-2; D unresolved. The germline V gene has CDR1 MDHEN and CDR2 SYDVKM. Trimming took off 2 bases at V and 0 bases at J, with 7 bases between the two ends. This CDR3 is built from 14 residues. The CDR3 loop reads CASSLGPSNYGYTF. The DNA for the CDR3 is TGTGCCAGCAGTTTAGGTCCCTCTAACTATGGCTACACCTTC.

This clonotype was seen at least ten times. A much more abundant neighbour one base away suggests this may be a read error. This sequence joins TRBV12-3 or TRBV12-4 and TRBJ2-1; 9 bases align to TRBD2. The J call is in doubt because the DNA end fits TRBJ2-7 better. The CDR3 covers 17 residues. The CDR3 protein is CASRGSGGSWSYNEQYF. DNA for the CDR3: TGTGCCAGCCGCGGTAGCGGGGGCTCGTGGTCCTACAATGAGCAGTACTTC.

This clonotype was detected a few times. This rearrangement joins TRBV14 to TRBJ1-4; the D gene is possibly TRBD1 (6 bases). V was trimmed by 4 bases and J by 3 bases, leaving 12 bases between them. CDR3 length: 15 amino acids. CDR1 SGHDN and CDR2 FVKESK come from the germline V gene. The CDR3 DNA sequence: TGTGCCAGCAGCCTCCAAGGACAGCCTAATGAAAAACTGTTTTTT. This gives the protein CASSLQGQPNEKLFF.

This clonotype was detected ten times or more. The V gene is TRBV7-2, the J gene TRBJ2-3; TRBD2 agrees at 8 bases. The CDR3 is made up of 14 amino acids. The V and J ends lost 6 bases and 1 base, in that order; junction bases with no gene match: 3. Looked up from germline, CDR1 is SGHTA and CDR2 is FQGNSA. CDR3 DNA sequence: TGTGCCAGCAGTAAAGCGGGGGGCACAGATACGCAGTATTTT. Amino acids: CASSKAGGTDTQYF.

This clonotype was recorded many times. The chain couples TRBV29-1 to TRBJ1-1, with D possibly being TRBD1 (6 bases). The germline V gene encodes CDR1 SQVTM and CDR2 ANQGSEA. The V end was cut by 7 bases, the J end by 5 bases, with 14 bases between. The CDR3 totals 12 residues. CDR3 DNA: TGCAGCGCCCGAGGCCAGGGGACTGAAGCTTTCTTT. Translation gives CSARGQGTEAFF.

Ten or more counts support this clonotype. V is TRBV6-2 or TRBV6-3 and J is TRBJ1-5; TRBD1 agrees at 7 bases. Germline V gene lookup returns CDR1 MNHEY and CDR2 SVGEGT. The CDR3 has 12 amino acids. The J segment lost 6 bases and the V segment lost 8 bases, leaving 4 bases of the junction unmatched. Written as DNA, the CDR3 is TGTGCCAGCGCTACAGGGGTTCAGCCCCAGCATTTT. It codes for CASATGVQPQHF.

This clonotype was counted only a few times. A much bigger clone sits one base away, suggesting this may be a read error. The chain joins TRBV7-2 to TRBJ2-1, with 7 bases lining up with TRBD1. V lost 7 bases and J lost 9; bases outside the gene matches: 9. The CDR3 is made up of 13 amino acids. Germline V CDR1 and CDR2: SGHTA, FQGNSA. This CDR3 is CASTQTGNREQFF. The DNA for the CDR3 is TGTGCCAGCACCCAGACAGGGAACCGTGAGCAGTTCTTC.

This clonotype has a count of ten or more. The chain has TRBV7-9 and TRBJ2-5; a possible D gene is TRBD2 (6 bases). This CDR3 has 16 residues. V was shortened by 4 bases and J by 5 bases, with 20 bases between the two germline ends. Germline V gene lookup returns CDR1 SEHNR and CDR2 FQNEAQ (reference sequence). CDR3 residues: CASSSGDRRVLETQYF. The CDR3 nucleotides are TGTGCCAGCAGCTCGGGGGACCGACGAGTGCTCGAGACCCAGTACTTC.

The chain links TRBV7-9 to TRBJ1-5, with 12 bases fitting TRBD1. The germline CDR1 and CDR2 sequences are SEHNR and FQNEAQ (reference sequence). The CDR3 sequence is 13 residues long. The trim removed 5 bases at V and 15 bases at J, leaving 8 bases unmatched. CDR3 in amino acids: CASSPGTGGSRHF. As DNA, the CDR3 is TGTGCCAGCAGCCCCGGGACAGGGGGCTCGAGGCATTTT. Together with reference TRBV7-9 and TRBJ1-5, the CDR3 gives the full variable domain: DTGVSQNPRHKITKRGQNVTFRCDPISEHNRLYWYRQTLGQGPEFLTYFQNEAQLEKSRLLSDRFSAERPKGSFSTLEIQRTEQGDSAMYLCASSPGTGGSRHFGDGTRLSIL.

Notes on this clonotype: This may come from a read error, since a much larger clone is one base off. The J gene is TRBJ2-5, the V gene TRBV12-3 or TRBV12-4; no clear D gene. Trimming removed 2 bases at V and 11 bases at J, with 24 bases between. The CDR3 sequence is 16 residues long. The CDR3 is CASSLLRPTSYNEQYF. The CDR3 DNA is TGTGCCAGCAGTTTACTTAGACCAACCTCCTACAATGAGCAGTACTTC.

This clonotype occurred many times. The genes are TRBV7-9 and TRBJ2-1; D may be TRBD1 (5 bases). Germline lookup yields CDR1 SEHNR and CDR2 FQNEAQ (reference sequence). Between the trimmed V and J ends, which lost 1 base and 4 bases, there was a span of 8 bases. The CDR3 is 14 amino acids. CDR3 DNA: TGTGCCAGCAGCTTAGTCCAGGGTTACAATGAGCAGTTCTTC. This gives the protein CASSLVQGYNEQFF.

The chain combines TRBV12-3 or TRBV12-4 with TRBJ1-5; tentative D call: TRBD1 (5 bases). The CDR3 has 17 amino acids. With 6 bases removed from V and 6 bases from J, the gap between germline ends came to 24 bases. The CDR3 coding sequence is TGTGCCAGCAGCCTCGGGACCGGATATGGGGGACGTCAGCCCCAGCATTTT. Translated, it gives CASSLGTGYGGRQPQHF.

This clonotype occurred many times. V usage is TRBV20-1 and J usage is TRBJ2-3; D call uncertain. V gave up 2 bases and J gave up 3 bases, with 15 bases separating them. Germline V gene lookup returns CDR1 DFQATT and CDR2 SNEGSKA (reference sequence). The CDR3 has 15 residues. Here the CDR3 DNA reads TGCAGTGCTAGAAAGCCGGCGGTAGTGACAGATACGCAGTATTTT. It encodes CSARKPAVVTDTQYF.

The table lists this clonotype with many counts. CDR3 bases: TGTGCCAGCAGCCTAATAGCGGGGCGGCACAATGAGCAGTTCTTC. Translating gives CASSLIAGRHNEQFF. This rearrangement joins TRBV7-2 to TRBJ2-1; 8 bases match TRBD2. Germline V gene sequence: CDR1 SGHTA, CDR2 FQGNSA. CDR3 length equals 15 residues. Trimming cost V 5 bases and J 5 bases; bases outside gene matches: 8.

This clonotype was seen more than once but under ten times. The chain carries TRBV5-1 and TRBJ2-3, with a tentative D call TRBD2 (6 bases). V lost 7 bases, J lost 1 base, and 10 bases lay in between. The length of the CDR3 is 13 residues. Germline assignment: CDR1 SGHRS and CDR2 YFSETQ. CDR3 DNA sequence: TGCGCCAGCTGGTCGGGGGGCACAGATACGCAGTATTTT. It encodes CASWSGGTDTQYF.